A selection of T cell receptor beta chains follows, all from one sample in a study of identical twins. TCRdb used MiXCR to reprocess the 5' RACE reads, holding one entry per CDR3 protein. The table shows about 900,000 distinct CDR3 sequences, with around 12% occurring only once. These data are also associated with another study on yellow fever vaccine responses in identical twins.

The source material was PBMCs. Every receptor here comes from a woman aged 18-29 years in good health. Both conserved end residues are part of each CDR3. D genes are given only for firm matches. For some rows the clone size is stated as once, few or many, or as a class when expanded; others skip it.

V	size	J	D	CDR3	DNA
TRBV12-3/TRBV12-4	many	TRBJ2-4	.	CASSNPRSMANIQYF	TGTGCCAGCAGCAACCCGCGGAGCATGGCGAACATTCAGTACTTC
TRBV20-1	few	TRBJ1-2	.	CSPYRDVDGYTF	TGCAGTCCGTACAGGGATGTCGATGGCTACACCTTC
TRBV5-1	.	TRBJ2-7	.	CASSLVADSTHTTGQYF	TGCGCCAGCAGCTTGGTCGCGGACTCGACTCATACGACCGGGCAGTACTTC
TRBV7-9	.	TRBJ2-1	TRBD2	CASSSLTGGRDEQFF	TGTGCCAGCAGCTCTCTCACGGGGGGTAGGGATGAGCAGTTCTTC
TRBV5-8	many	TRBJ1-1	TRBD1	CASSKGQGMNTEAFF	TGTGCCAGCAGCAAGGGACAGGGGATGAACACTGAAGCTTTCTTT
TRBV20-1	.	TRBJ2-1	TRBD2	CSASSRPLAGGQFF	TGCAGTGCTAGTTCACGTCCGCTAGCGGGGGGGCAGTTCTTC
TRBV6-1	few	TRBJ1-5	TRBD1	CASRDGTGSNQPQHF	TGTGCCAGCAGGGACGGGACAGGGAGCAATCAGCCCCAGCATTTT
TRBV7-9	many	TRBJ2-3	TRBD2	CASLPGLATDTQYF	TGTGCCAGCCTCCCGGGACTAGCGACAGATACGCAGTATTTT
TRBV20-1	few	TRBJ2-3	.	CSARDRRGLTDTQYF	TGCAGTGCTAGAGATCGGAGGGGGCTCACAGATACGCAGTATTTT
TRBV18	.	TRBJ1-1	.	CASSSFGPGNTEAFF	TGTGCCAGCTCATCCTTTGGCCCAGGGAACACTGAAGCTTTCTTT
TRBV20-1	.	TRBJ2-5	TRBD2	CSARGAGEGKTQYF	TGCAGTGCTAGAGGGGCGGGAGAGGGAAAGACCCAGTACTTC
TRBV5-1	many	TRBJ2-5	TRBD2	CASSLAKTSGGLGETQYF	TGCGCCAGCAGCTTGGCCAAGACTAGCGGAGGTCTAGGAGAGACCCAGTACTTC
TRBV3-1	many	TRBJ1-5	.	CASSPASSGNQPQHF	TGTGCCAGCAGCCCCGCCTCGTCGGGCAATCAGCCCCAGCATTTT
TRBV7-8	few	TRBJ2-5	.	CASSIGRVETQYF	TGTGCCAGCAGCATCGGCAGGGTAGAGACCCAGTACTTC
TRBV12-3/TRBV12-4	.	TRBJ2-5	.	CASTHDRQETQYF	TGTGCCAGCACCCACGACAGGCAAGAGACCCAGTACTTC
TRBV10-3	few	TRBJ2-3	.	CAASSGGTDTQYF	TGTGCCGCCTCGAGTGGAGGTACAGATACGCAGTATTTT
TRBV7-2	.	TRBJ2-2	.	CASSETRGVTGELFF	TGTGCCAGCAGCGAGACTAGGGGGGTCACCGGGGAGCTGTTTTTT
TRBV5-1	many	TRBJ1-5	TRBD1	CASSGQGAGNQPQHF	TGCGCCAGCAGCGGACAGGGGGCCGGGAATCAGCCCCAGCATTTT
TRBV20-1	.	TRBJ2-6	.	CSASQLGDSGANVLTF	TGCAGTGCTTCTCAGCTGGGGGACTCTGGGGCCAACGTCCTGACTTTC
TRBV20-1	.	TRBJ2-1	.	CSARKGYNEQFF	TGCAGTGCTAGAAAAGGTTATAATGAGCAGTTCTTC
TRBV20-1	.	TRBJ2-7	.	CSASDGSLSYEQYF	TGCAGTGCTAGCGATGGTAGTCTCTCCTACGAGCAGTACTTC
TRBV5-1	.	TRBJ1-1	.	CASSADVGAGTEAFF	TGCGCCAGCAGCGCCGATGTGGGGGCGGGAACTGAAGCTTTCTTT
TRBV5-1	many	TRBJ1-1	.	CASALDDTEAFF	TGCGCCAGCGCCCTTGACGACACTGAAGCTTTCTTT
TRBV27	many	TRBJ2-7	.	CASSLRERSSYEQYF	TGTGCCAGCAGCCTCCGGGAGAGGAGCTCCTACGAGCAGTACTTC
TRBV12-3/TRBV12-4	few	TRBJ2-2	TRBD2	CASSLPRLSKRGPTSGELFF	TGTGCCAGCAGTTTACCGAGACTATCGAAGCGGGGGCCTACTTCCGGGGAGCTGTTTTTT
TRBV24-1	few	TRBJ2-1	TRBD2	CATSDPSGTSGYNEQFF	TGTGCCACCAGTGACCCTTCCGGGACTAGCGGATACAATGAGCAGTTCTTC
TRBV11-2	few	TRBJ2-1	TRBD2	CASWRGGYNEQFF	TGTGCCAGCTGGCGGGGAGGGTACAATGAGCAGTTCTTC